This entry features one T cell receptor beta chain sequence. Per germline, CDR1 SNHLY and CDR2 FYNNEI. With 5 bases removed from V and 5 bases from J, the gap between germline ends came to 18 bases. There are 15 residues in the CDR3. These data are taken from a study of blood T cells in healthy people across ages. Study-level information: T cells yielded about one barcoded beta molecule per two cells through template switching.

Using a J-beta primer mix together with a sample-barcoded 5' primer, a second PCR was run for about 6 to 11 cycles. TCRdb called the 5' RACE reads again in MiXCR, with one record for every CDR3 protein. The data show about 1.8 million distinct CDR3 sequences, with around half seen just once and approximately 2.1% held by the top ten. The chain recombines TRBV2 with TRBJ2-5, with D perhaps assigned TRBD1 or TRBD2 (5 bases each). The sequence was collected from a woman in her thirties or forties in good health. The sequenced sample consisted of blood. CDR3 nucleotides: TGTGCCAGCAGTTTGACCGAGGGGCCAACGGAGACCCAGTACTTC. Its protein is CASSLTEGPTETQYF.